Following are 25 T cell receptor beta chains from one sample sequenced in a study of T cell responses to AZD1222 COVID-19 vaccine. Profiling relied on immunoSEQ multiplex PCR, and the TCRdb table lists in-frame clones only, not all of them. This table has about 120,000 clones, roughly 89% appearing once. The material sequenced was peripheral blood, taken on day 0 of AZD1222 vaccination. The receptors were sampled from an adult in good health.

The genes are TRBV2 and TRBJ1-1; D perhaps matches TRBD1 (5 bases). V was cut by 3 bases and J by 0 bases, with 14 bases left in between. The CDR3 is 16 residues long. Germline V gene lookup returns CDR1 SNHLY and CDR2 FYNNEI. The CDR3 here is CASSEVRAAMNTEAFF. The CDR3, as DNA: TGTGCCAGCAGTGAGGTCAGGGCTGCTATGAACACTGAAGCTTTCTTT.

This clone was seen just once. This chain joins TRBV4-1 and TRBJ2-7; D remains ambiguous. Germline V CDR1 and CDR2: MGHRA, YSYEKL. CDR3 length: 12 amino acids. Trimming pared 1 base from V and 6 bases from J, leaving 7 bases between. The CDR3 spells CASSQVAGEQYF. CDR3 coding DNA: TGCGCCAGCAGCCAAGTTGCAGGCGAGCAGTACTTC.

The chain joins TRBV12-5 to TRBJ1-2; D may be TRBD1 (5 bases). The CDR3 is 16 amino acids. CDR1 and CDR2 (germline): LGHNT, FRNRAP. V was shortened by 3 bases and J by 1 base, with 15 bases between the two germline ends. This CDR3 is CASGFWMMGVNYGYTF. The DNA of the CDR3 is TGTGCTAGTGGTTTTTGGATGATGGGGGTTAACTATGGCTACACCTTC. The variable domain in full, with the rest retrieved from reference TRBV12-5 and TRBJ1-2, is DARVTQTPRHKVTEMGQEVTMRCQPILGHNTVFWYRQTMMQGLELLAYFRNRAPLDDSGMPKDRFSAEMPDATLATLKIQPSEPRDSAVYFCASGFWMMGVNYGYTFGSGTRLTVV.

This clone was counted a few times. The V call is TRBV25-1, the J call TRBJ2-4; D possibly corresponds to TRBD2 (6 bases). Trimming cost V 2 bases and J 0 bases, with 14 bases left between them. The CDR3 is 17 residues long. Germline V gene lookup returns CDR1 MGHDK and CDR2 SYGVNS. In DNA form, the CDR3 reads TGTGCCAGCAGTGAAATCAATCGGGGACTAGCCAAAAACATTCAGTACTTC. Its translation: CASSEINRGLAKNIQYF.

This chain uses TRBV18 with TRBJ1-1, with TRBD1 matching 9 bases. Looked up from germline, CDR1 is KGHSH and CDR2 is LQKENI. Germline trimming cut 3 bases from V and 6 bases from J; bases unmatched to any gene: 5. This CDR3 region has 14 residues. In DNA, the CDR3 is TGTGCCAGCTCACCCACAGGGGGCAACTCTGAAGCTTTCTTT. This sequence encodes CASSPTGGNSEAFF.

There are a few counts of this clone. The J gene is TRBJ1-4, the V gene TRBV5-1, with 9 bases lining up with TRBD1. CDR3 length: 14 residues. Germline loops: CDR1 SGHRS, CDR2 YFSETQ. Trimming removed 4 bases from V and 7 bases from J; junction bases left unmatched: 5. The CDR3, as DNA: TGCGCCAGCAGCCAACAGGGGGCCGCTGAAAAACTGTTTTTT. Translating it yields CASSQQGAAEKLFF.

The chain couples TRBV12-3 or TRBV12-4 to TRBJ1-1, with 10 nucleotides matching TRBD1. The junction had 8 bases not matched to a gene; V was cut back by 5 bases and J by 11 bases. CDR3 length equals 13 residues. This CDR3 is CASSRQGAGVAFF. The CDR3 DNA reads as TGTGCCAGCAGTAGACAGGGGGCAGGAGTGGCTTTCTTT.

The chain links TRBV4-1 to TRBJ1-5; 8 bases fit TRBD1. V shed 0 bases and J 5 bases; nucleotides not matched to a gene: 3. Germline CDR1 reads MGHRA; CDR2 reads YSYEKL. The CDR3 runs to 15 residues. As DNA, the CDR3 is TGCGCCAGCAGCCAAGAAGGACAGGGATATCAGCCCCAGCATTTT. This sequence encodes CASSQEGQGYQPQHF.

This chain links TRBV18 with TRBJ2-2; D is ambiguous. The CDR3 is 13 residues long. In germline, CDR1 is KGHSH, CDR2 LQKENI. V shed 1 base and J shed 5 bases, with 5 bases lying between them. For the CDR3, the DNA is TGTGCCAGCTCACCACTCGGGACCGGGGAGCTGTTTTTT. It codes for CASSPLGTGELFF.

The chain is built from TRBV16 and TRBJ2-3; TRBD2 aligns across 7 bases. Germline loops: CDR1 KGHSY, CDR2 FQNENV. CDR3 length: 13 residues. With V trimmed by 5 bases and J by 4 bases, 3 bases remained unmatched. This chain's CDR3 is CASSGGDSDTQYF. The DNA of the CDR3 is TGTGCCAGCAGCGGGGGGGACTCAGATACGCAGTATTTT.

V is TRBV9 and J is TRBJ2-1; 8 nucleotides match TRBD2. V lost 5 bases to trimming and J lost 2 bases; unmatched junction nucleotides: 3. The CDR3 runs 14 residues. Germline CDR1 and CDR2: SGDLS and YYNGEE. The CDR3 bases are TGTGCCAGCAGTTTTAGCGGGACCTACAATGAGCAGTTCTTC. Its translation: CASSFSGTYNEQFF.

V usage is TRBV6-4 and J usage is TRBJ2-2; unclear D gene. The length of the CDR3 is 13 residues. The germline V and J ends were trimmed by 3 bases and 2 bases, with 4 bases remaining between them. Germline CDR1 is MRHNA and CDR2 is SNTAGT. This chain's CDR3 is CASSESNTGELFF. CDR3 sequence (DNA): TGTGCCAGCAGTGAGTCCAACACCGGGGAGCTGTTTTTT.

The genes are TRBV19 and TRBJ1-1; maybe TRBD1 (5 bases). CDR3 length: 13 residues. The germline V and J ends were trimmed by 5 bases and 12 bases, with 19 bases remaining between them. The germline gives CDR1 LNHDA, CDR2 SQIVND (reference sequence). CDR3: CASSPMDVGATFF. CDR3 nucleotides: TGTGCCAGTAGTCCCATGGACGTAGGGGCGACTTTCTTT.

The chain has TRBV6-5 and TRBJ1-2; D might be TRBD1 (5 bases). V lost 2 bases and J lost 6, with 10 bases in between. In germline, CDR1 is MNHEY, CDR2 SVGAGI. This CDR3 comprises 13 residues. For the CDR3, the DNA is TGTGCCAGCAGTTACAGGGGCAGAGATGGCTACACCTTC. Translating it yields CASSYRGRDGYTF.

This clone was picked up a small number of times. V gene TRBV4-1 combines with J gene TRBJ2-5; TRBD2 is a possible D gene (5 bases). Looked up from germline, CDR1 is MGHRA and CDR2 is YSYEKL. V lost 0 bases to trimming and J lost 7 bases, with 6 bases between them. There are 12 residues in the CDR3. CDR3: CASSQEGRTQYF. As DNA, the CDR3 is TGCGCCAGCAGCCAAGAAGGGAGGACCCAGTACTTC.

This chain connects TRBV30 to TRBJ2-1; D may be TRBD2 (6 bases). Looked up from germline, CDR1 is GTSNPN and CDR2 is SVGIG (reference sequence). The CDR3 is made up of 19 amino acids. Trimming cost V 5 bases and J 0 bases, with 26 bases left between them. CDR3 sequence (DNA): TGTGCCTGGGGGACGATTCAAGTGGCGGGGAAAAGCTCCTACAATGAGCAGTTCTTC. Protein sequence: CAWGTIQVAGKSSYNEQFF. Together with reference TRBV30 and TRBJ2-1, the CDR3 gives the full variable domain: SQTIHQWPATLVQPVGSPLSLECTVEGTSNPNLYWYRQAAGRGLQLLFYSVGIGQISSEVPQNLSASRPQDRQFILSSKKLLLSDSGFYLCAWGTIQVAGKSSYNEQFFGPGTRLTVL.

This chain links TRBV6-5 with TRBJ2-1, with D unclear. The CDR3 runs to 11 residues. The V gene lost 2 bases and the J gene lost 8 bases, with 4 bases spanning the gap. Germline V lookup: CDR1 MNHEY, CDR2 SVGAGI. As DNA, the CDR3 is TGTGCCAGCAGTTACGCCGATGAGCAGTTCTTC. Translation gives CASSYADEQFF.

This chain links TRBV9 with TRBJ2-7, with D unclear. This CDR3 region has 14 residues. Between the trimmed V and J ends, which lost 0 bases and 2 bases, there was a span of 9 bases. CDR1 and CDR2 (germline): SGDLS, YYNGEE. The CDR3 DNA is TGTGCCAGCAGCGTAGGGGCTGCTGCCTACGAGCAGTACTTC. Translated, it gives CASSVGAAAYEQYF.

This clone appeared a single time. The chain couples TRBV5-4 to TRBJ1-1, with D tentatively TRBD1 (5 bases). Trimming cost V 8 bases and J 3 bases, with 14 bases left between them. The CDR3 has 13 amino acids. Per the germline V gene, CDR1 is SGHNT and CDR2 is YYREEE (reference sequence). The CDR3 nucleotides are TGTGCCAGATCAGAGGGGAGGGACACTGAAGCTTTCTTT. Amino acid sequence: CARSEGRDTEAFF. Looking up the rest from reference TRBV5-4 and TRBJ1-1 gives the full variable domain: ETGVTQSPTHLIKTRGQQVTLRCSSQSGHNTVSWYQQALGQGPQFIFQYYREEENGRGNFPPRFSGLQFPNYSSELNVNALELDDSALYLCARSEGRDTEAFFGQGTRLTVV.

The chain has TRBV6-6 and TRBJ1-5; D is undetermined. Trimming cost V 0 bases and J 7 bases, with 7 bases left between them. The CDR3 has 13 residues. Germline CDR1 is MNHNY and CDR2 is SVGAGI (reference sequence). The CDR3 DNA follows: TGTGCCAGCAGTTACTCAGTTGACCAGCCCCAGCATTTT. Its protein product is CASSYSVDQPQHF.

This chain links TRBV6-1 with TRBJ1-1; TRBD1 aligns across 11 bases. J lost 5 bases, V lost 1 base, and 6 bases had no gene match. The CDR3 is 16 amino acids. Looked up from germline, CDR1 is MNHNS and CDR2 is SASEGT. CDR3 sequence: CASSEGLGQGATEAFF. For the CDR3, the DNA is TGTGCCAGCAGTGAAGGACTAGGACAGGGGGCGACTGAAGCTTTCTTT.

CDR3 sequence (DNA): TGTGCCAGCAGCTTAGGAGGTGGGTCGGATGAGCAGTTCTTC. Amino acids: CASSLGGGSDEQFF. The chain employs TRBV7-9 and TRBJ2-1; D not certain. The V gene's germline CDR1 is SEHNR and CDR2 FQNEAQ (reference sequence). This CDR3 has 14 amino acids. V was cut by 1 base and J by 8 bases, with 12 bases left in between. Variable domain in full (rest from reference TRBV7-9 and TRBJ2-1): DTGVSQNPRHKITKRGQNVTFRCDPISEHNRLYWYRQTLGQGPEFLTYFQNEAQLEKSRLLSDRFSAERPKGSFSTLEIQRTEQGDSAMYLCASSLGGGSDEQFFGPGTRLTVL.

The rearrangement links TRBV19 to TRBJ2-5, with 7 bases fitting TRBD2. Germline V gives CDR1 LNHDA, CDR2 SQIVND (reference sequence). V lost 4 bases and J lost 3; bases outside the gene matches: 14. The CDR3 loop spans 17 amino acids. CDR3 region: CASSTPGASGQEETQYF. DNA of the CDR3: TGTGCCAGTAGTACACCCGGGGCTAGCGGACAAGAAGAGACCCAGTACTTC. The whole variable domain, filled in from reference TRBV19 and TRBJ2-5, reads DGGITQSPKYLFRKEGQNVTLSCEQNLNHDAMYWYRQDPGQGLRLIYYSQIVNDFQKGDIAEGYSVSREKKESFPLTVTSAQKNPTAFYLCASSTPGASGQEETQYFGPGTRLLVL.

V is TRBV5-1 and J is TRBJ1-1; D is unresolved. V lost 0 bases and J lost 1, with 7 bases in between. From germline, CDR1 is SGHRS and CDR2 YFSETQ. The CDR3 contains 14 residues. The CDR3 is CASSLAPPNTEAFF. The DNA of the CDR3 is TGCGCCAGCAGCTTGGCACCGCCGAACACTGAAGCTTTCTTT.

The chain carries TRBV28 and TRBJ2-2; 8 positions agree with TRBD2. This CDR3 region has 15 residues. CDR1 is MDHEN and CDR2 is SYDVKM in the germline V gene. V shed 4 bases and J 3 bases; nucleotides not matched to a gene: 4. The chain's CDR3 is CASSSLAGHTGELFF. The CDR3 nucleotides read TGTGCCAGCAGTTCCTTAGCGGGACACACCGGGGAGCTGTTTTTT.